The sequence of this T cell receptor beta chain was determined in a study of CD8+ T cells in alopecia areata. Across the study: It was 6 to 18 months of tofacitinib, and then there were 6 months off drug. The study's findings and limits: The study found higher clonality in lesional than normal scalp, especially in alopecia totalis/universalis.

RNA was extracted and reverse transcribed into cDNA as the sequencing template. Assay used: immunoSEQ multiplex PCR; TCRdb lists only in-frame clones, some missing. The sample carries around 7,500 clones, around 69% recorded once. From germline, CDR1 is SEHNR and CDR2 FQNEAQ (reference sequence). Trimming cost V 4 bases and J 1 base, with 8 bases left between them. This CDR3 has 14 amino acids. On this clone: Its antigen remains unknown.

Alopecia areata patients gave lesional scalp punch biopsies and peripheral blood samples. This sequence joins TRBV7-9 and TRBJ1-5, with a possible D match to TRBD1 (5 bases). The sequence derives from a human donor with alopecia areata. Material: skin, obtained at week 0. The DNA for the CDR3 is TGTGCCAGCAGCTCTGGGGGGAGCAATCAGCCCCAGCATTTT. Encoded protein: CASSSGGSNQPQHF. The variable domain in full, completed from reference TRBV7-9 and TRBJ1-5, reads DTGVSQNPRHKITKRGQNVTFRCDPISEHNRLYWYRQTLGQGPEFLTYFQNEAQLEKSRLLSDRFSAERPKGSFSTLEIQRTEQGDSAMYLCASSSGGSNQPQHFGDGTRLSIL.